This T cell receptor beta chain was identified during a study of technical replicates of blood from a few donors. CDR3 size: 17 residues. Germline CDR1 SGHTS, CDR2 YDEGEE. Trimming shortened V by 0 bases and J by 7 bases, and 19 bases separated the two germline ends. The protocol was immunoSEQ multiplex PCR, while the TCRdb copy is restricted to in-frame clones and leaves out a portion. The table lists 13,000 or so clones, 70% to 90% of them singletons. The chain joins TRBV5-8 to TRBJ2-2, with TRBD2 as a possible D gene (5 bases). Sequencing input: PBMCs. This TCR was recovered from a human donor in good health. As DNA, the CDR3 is TGTGCCAGCAGCTTGGGGGAGAAGGAGACGCCCAACGGGGAGCTGTTTTTT. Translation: CASSLGEKETPNGELFF.